Sequencing of this T cell receptor (beta chain) was carried out in a study of T cell repertoires in cytomegalovirus infection. The V segment lost 4 bases and the J segment 3 bases; nucleotides outside the gene matches: 19. The V gene's germline CDR1 is LNHNV and CDR2 YYDKDF (reference sequence). This CDR3 comprises 20 residues. This clonotype was observed a few times. TCRdb ran MiXCR on the reads and lists one entry per CDR3 protein. The sample contains around 450,000 distinct CDR3 sequences, 31% of which appear only once. The sequence was collected from a human donor in good health (CMV status not recorded). Some clones in this sample may be carry-over from other donors' samples. The sequenced material came from PBMCs. The chain has TRBV15 and TRBJ2-3, with 10 bases lining up with TRBD2. In DNA form, the CDR3 reads TGTGCCACCAGCACGGGTGCCGGTGCAGCGGGGGGGCTTCGGACAGATACGCAGTATTTT. It encodes CATSTGAGAAGGLRTDTQYF.